This T cell receptor beta chain was found in a study of T cell repertoires in cytomegalovirus infection. V was clipped by 2 bases and J by 7 bases, with 24 bases between them. CDR3 size: 18 residues. Germline CDR1 is MNHEY and CDR2 is SVGAGI. TCRdb reanalysed the reads using MiXCR and keeps one entry per CDR3 protein. Of over 300,000 distinct CDR3 sequences listed, under 20% were seen once; the top ten hold around 11%. This clonotype was counted at least ten times. No antigen is known for it. Whole-study results and caveats: Dominating the ex vivo response were TCR beta clonotypes that were CMV-specific and HLA-C-restricted. Based on cumulative public TCR beta family frequency, carriers of CMV plus the relevant HLA were identified.

This sequence joins TRBV6-5 and TRBJ2-1; possible D gene TRBD1, 6 bases. Sequencing was carried out using PBMCs. This clonotype originated in a human donor in good health (CMV status not recorded). Some clones in this sample may be carry-over from other donors' samples. The CDR3 spells CASSYEERGHLRVNEQFF. For the CDR3, the DNA is TGTGCCAGCAGTTACGAAGAGAGGGGACATCTTAGGGTGAATGAGCAGTTCTTC.